The 21 T cell receptor beta chains below all came from one sample that was sequenced in a study of beta chain features in type 1 diabetes. Study-wide results and limits: Type 1 diabetes patients had moderately but significantly shorter TCRB CDR3s in all four CD4+ subsets.

Their target antigens are unknown. Sequenced material consisted of expressed TCRB transcripts (all of the isolated RNA was reverse transcribed). Libraries were prepared by immunoSEQ multiplex PCR; TCRdb keeps only in-frame clonotypes and omits some of them. The data contain around 300,000 clones, 14% to 15% of them seen just once; the ten biggest clones take up 0.015%. Sequencing used naive CD4+ T cells from blood. The source is a man aged 18 to 30 with type 1 diabetes.

This clone occurred a few times. This rearrangement joins TRBV11-3 to TRBJ2-1; 11 bases fit TRBD2. This CDR3 has 16 residues. J was trimmed by 4 bases and V by 1 base; bases with no gene match: 3. Per germline, CDR1 SGHNT and CDR2 YENEEA. For the CDR3, the DNA is TGTGCCAGCAGCTTAGGGGGGACTAGCGGATACAATGAGCAGTTCTTC. It is translated as CASSLGGTSGYNEQFF.

V usage is TRBV28 and J usage is TRBJ1-1; 7 bases match TRBD1. The CDR3 loop spans 12 amino acids. Trimming at V came to 6 bases and at J to 11 bases, leaving 9 bases not matched to a gene. Germline V CDR1 and CDR2: MDHEN, SYDVKM. CDR3 DNA sequence: TGTGCCAGCAGAGACAGGGCCGCTGTGGCTTTCTTT. Its protein product is CASRDRAAVAFF.

This chain uses TRBV4-3 with TRBJ1-2; 7 nucleotides align to TRBD1. The CDR3 extends over 16 amino acids. In germline, CDR1 is LGHNA, CDR2 YSLEER. The junction had 7 bases not matched to a gene; V was cut back by 0 bases and J by 3 bases. CDR3 sequence (DNA): TGCGCCAGCAGCCAAGATCAGGACAGGCTTGACTATGGCTACACCTTC. It yields the protein CASSQDQDRLDYGYTF.

This chain joins TRBV7-9 and TRBJ2-1; 8 bases align to TRBD1. Per germline, CDR1 SEHNR and CDR2 FQNEAQ (reference sequence). V lost 5 bases to trimming and J lost 10 bases; unmatched junction nucleotides: 7. The CDR3 has 13 amino acids. The CDR3 loop reads CASSGSGGGEQFF. The CDR3 nucleotides read TGTGCCAGCAGCGGTTCAGGGGGCGGGGAGCAGTTCTTC.

This clone appeared a few times. V gene TRBV9 combines with J gene TRBJ2-3; possible D gene TRBD1, 6 bases. The germline V gene has CDR1 SGDLS and CDR2 YYNGEE. CDR3 length: 15 amino acids. V was trimmed by 2 bases and J by 4 bases, leaving 14 bases between them. The CDR3 DNA reads as TGTGCCAGCAGCGTCCGACAGGTCTTCCCAGATACGCAGTATTTT. This translates into CASSVRQVFPDTQYF.

The CDR3 region is CASSRTAHNEQFF. DNA for the CDR3: TGTGCCAGCAGCAGGACTGCTCACAATGAGCAGTTCTTC. This rearrangement joins TRBV6-5 to TRBJ2-1; D is possibly TRBD2 (5 bases). Trimming pared 6 bases from V and 5 bases from J, leaving 11 bases between. Germline-derived CDR1 and CDR2 are MNHEY and SVGAGI. The CDR3 runs 13 residues.

The rearrangement links TRBV6-6 to TRBJ2-1; D gene uncertain. CDR1 MNHNY and CDR2 SVGAGI come from the germline V gene (reference sequence). The CDR3 contains 14 residues. Trimming left V 0 bases short and J 7 bases short, with 10 bases between. CDR3 region: CASSYSKTINEQFF. CDR3 in DNA: TGTGCCAGCAGTTACTCGAAGACAATTAATGAGCAGTTCTTC.

This clone was picked up a small number of times. The chain links TRBV11-2 to TRBJ2-3, with 10 bases aligning to TRBD1. CDR3 size: 18 residues. J was trimmed by 3 bases and V by 4 bases; bases with no gene match: 13. CDR1 SGHAT and CDR2 FQNNGV come from the germline V gene. The CDR3 coding sequence is TGTGCCAGCAGCTCAATTTTTGGGGACAGGGGAATGACAGATACGCAGTATTTT. It codes for CASSSIFGDRGMTDTQYF.

This clone turned up a few times. V gene TRBV5-1 combines with J gene TRBJ2-3; 12 bases agree with TRBD2. The CDR3 sequence is 17 residues long. The V gene end was trimmed by 0 bases and the J gene end by 4 bases; junction bases not matched to a gene: 6. Germline lookup yields CDR1 SGHRS and CDR2 YFSETQ. CDR3 residues: CASSLVSTSGSPDTQYF. DNA for the CDR3: TGCGCCAGCAGCTTGGTGTCGACTAGCGGGAGCCCAGATACGCAGTATTTT.

On this clone itself: The junction differs from germline at one of its ends, possibly a read error. CDR3 in amino acids: CAASRELDLSYEQYF. The DNA of the CDR3 is TGTGCCGCCAGCAGAGAACTAGACCTCTCCTACGAGCAGTACTTC. The rearrangement links TRBV15 to TRBJ2-7, with D maybe TRBD2 (5 bases). This CDR3 is built from 15 residues. In germline, CDR1 is LNHNV, CDR2 YYDKDF (reference sequence).

This clone was counted only a few times. The CDR3 spells CASTHYLATFSTGELFF. The DNA for the CDR3 is TGTGCCAGCACCCACTACCTCGCCACCTTTTCCACCGGGGAGCTGTTTTTT. The V call is TRBV27, the J call TRBJ2-2; D remains unclear. The CDR3 length is 17 residues. Germline V gene lookup returns CDR1 MNHEY and CDR2 SMNVEV (reference sequence). V lost 7 bases and J lost 4, with 22 bases in between.

The chain uses TRBV18 and TRBJ2-1; D ambiguous. The CDR3 is made up of 13 amino acids. V gave up 2 bases and J gave up 4 bases, with 6 bases separating them. Germline values: CDR1 KGHSH, CDR2 LQKENI. For the CDR3, the DNA is TGTGCCAGCTCACCAGGCAAGTACAATGAGCAGTTCTTC. Translating gives CASSPGKYNEQFF.

The chain has TRBV5-1 and TRBJ2-7; 8 bases line up with TRBD1. This CDR3 contains 13 residues. The ends lost 4 bases at V and 6 bases at J; junction bases unmatched: 6. Looked up from germline, CDR1 is SGHRS and CDR2 is YFSETQ. The CDR3 reads CASSPGQATEQYF. The CDR3 DNA follows: TGCGCCAGCAGCCCGGGACAGGCAACCGAGCAGTACTTC.

The genes are TRBV5-1 and TRBJ2-1; no clear D gene. This CDR3 is built from 13 residues. The V end lost 1 base, the J end lost 6 bases, and 8 bases lay between the germline ends. CDR1 SGHRS and CDR2 YFSETQ come from the germline V gene. The CDR3 nucleotides read TGCGCCAGCAGCTTGACTACGAGCAATGAGCAGTTCTTC. The encoded protein is CASSLTTSNEQFF.

This clone was recorded a few times. This chain connects TRBV29-1 to TRBJ2-5; D ambiguous. CDR3 size: 13 residues. The germline gives CDR1 SQVTM, CDR2 ANQGSEA. V lost 1 base, J lost 0 bases, and 6 bases lay in between. CDR3 in amino acids: CSVEGVYQETQYF. The CDR3 region has the DNA TGCAGCGTTGAAGGCGTGTACCAAGAGACCCAGTACTTC.

This clone has more than one count but fewer than ten. CDR3 DNA: TGTGCCAGCAGTTACGCGGGAGCCTCCCGAGATACGCAGTATTTT. As protein: CASSYAGASRDTQYF. J is TRBJ2-3 and V is TRBV6-5, with 7 bases that match TRBD2. Germline CDR1 MNHEY, CDR2 SVGAGI. The junction had 7 bases not matched to a gene; V was cut back by 2 bases and J by 5 bases. The CDR3 is 15 residues long.

This clone was detected only a few times. The chain combines TRBV15 with TRBJ2-1, with D hard to call. V was cut by 0 bases and J by 4 bases, with 4 bases left in between. Per germline, CDR1 LNHNV and CDR2 YYDKDF (reference sequence). The CDR3 runs to 13 residues. The CDR3 nucleotides read TGTGCCACCAGCAGAGACGGTTACAATGAGCAGTTCTTC. Translated: CATSRDGYNEQFF. Complete variable domain (other parts from reference TRBV15 and TRBJ2-1): DAMVIQNPRYQVTQFGKPVTLSCSQTLNHNVMYWYQQKSSQAPKLLFHYYDKDFNNEADTPDNFQSRRPNTSFCFLDIRSPGLGDTAMYLCATSRDGYNEQFFGPGTRLTVL.

For this clone: Other DNA sequences of this sample code for an identical CDR3. The chain has TRBV19 and TRBJ1-1; D is perhaps TRBD1 (5 bases). From germline, CDR1 is LNHDA and CDR2 SQIVND (reference sequence). Trimming left V 3 bases short and J 5 bases short, with 10 bases between. This CDR3 is 13 amino acids long. The CDR3 region has the DNA TGTGCCAGTAGTATCCGGGGGGGAACTGAAGCTTTCTTT. The encoded protein is CASSIRGGTEAFF.

This clone was counted ten times or more. The chain combines TRBV7-9 with TRBJ2-4, with D perhaps matching TRBD2 (6 bases). The CDR3 sequence is 13 residues long. Germline V lookup: CDR1 SEHNR, CDR2 FQNEAQ (reference sequence). V was clipped by 3 bases and J by 7 bases, with 10 bases between them. CDR3 sequence (DNA): TGTGCCAGCAGCTTGGGGGGAATCAACATTCAGTACTTC. Its protein product is CASSLGGINIQYF.

This chain joins TRBV28 and TRBJ2-1; no definite D call. The CDR3 has 12 amino acids. CDR1 is MDHEN and CDR2 is SYDVKM in the germline V gene. The V end was cut by 3 bases, the J end by 9 bases, with 9 bases between. In nucleotides, the CDR3 is TGTGCCAGCAGTTTCACACTAAGTGAGCAGTTCTTC. Amino acid sequence: CASSFTLSEQFF.

In nucleotides, the CDR3 is TGTGCCAGCAGCCGGGACAGGGGAGATCACGAGCAGTACTTC. It translates to CASSRDRGDHEQYF. This rearrangement joins TRBV7-2 to TRBJ2-7; the match to TRBD1 covers 10 bases. This CDR3 is built from 14 residues. V lost 5 bases to trimming and J lost 5 bases; unmatched junction nucleotides: 6. CDR1 is SGHTA, CDR2 FQGNSA, per germline.